One T cell receptor beta chain is described in this entry. This sample stems from a study of T cell responses to AZD1222 COVID-19 vaccine. Generated by immunoSEQ multiplex PCR, the TCRdb table keeps only in-frame clones and is missing some. The table has roughly 93,000 clones, roughly nine tenths seen once; the top ten hold 2.8%. The TCR originated in an adult in good health. Here the sequenced sample was peripheral blood, taken on day 0 of MenACWY control vaccination.

The CDR3 region is CASSTPWGAEQYF. The DNA for the CDR3 is TGTGCCAGCAGCACCCCTTGGGGTGCCGAGCAGTACTTC. The rearrangement links TRBV28 to TRBJ2-7; no clear D gene. This CDR3 contains 13 residues. Looked up from germline, CDR1 is MDHEN and CDR2 is SYDVKM. V gave up 6 bases and J gave up 6 bases, with 15 bases separating them.